This T cell receptor (beta chain) was sequenced for a study of HIV-infected patients and healthy controls (dated by TCRdb to 2014 to 2015). Study-wide context: Whether deep TCR repertoire sequencing of small blood samples from HIV patients could capture immune perturbation and reconstitution was tested in the study.

Using SuperScript III with primers targeting the alpha and beta constant regions, approximately 500 ng of RNA was reverse transcribed. Separate libraries for the alpha and beta chains were generated through chain-specific third strand synthesis that incorporated multiplexing indices. To avoid primer bias, the protocol used one single primer pair to amplify every rearrangement within a chain, and the protocol also attached molecular barcodes to each cDNA molecule. Purified cDNA was ligated with T4 RNA Ligase 1 onto a 5' RACE adapter bearing a random hexamer and the SP2 sequencing primer site. The authors primed second strand synthesis from the SP2 site with Phusion polymerase and used slow temperature ramps to favor optimal annealing. Joined together, two random hexamer sequences that had both been added before amplification formed the 12-nucleotide barcode of each molecule. A short first PCR added P5 and P7 adapter elements plus a second index, followed by a roughly 25-cycle amplification PCR with P5s and P7 primers. In total the libraries went through roughly 30 PCR cycles, after which the libraries were quantified on a Qubit, sized on a Bioanalyzer, and diluted to 4 nM. Sequencing of the normalized libraries was done on an Illumina MiSeq using 2 x 250 paired-end kits. MinElute columns were the means by which the reverse transcription reactions were cleaned up, and the reactions were eluted into roughly 10 ul Tris-Cl. The adapter ligations were run for roughly 25 hours at 16 degrees C, and AMPure XP beads at a 1:1 ratio were afterwards used to clean them. For the original study's pipeline: A modified Decombinator processed the demultiplexed FASTQ files and output V, J, insert and barcode information. Sequences that shared a barcode but differed from the dominant sequence were discarded as errors, and original cDNA molecules were estimated by counting barcodes clustered at Levenshtein distance 3. The R packages ineq, vegan, igraph and RCytoscape were used for downstream analyses, with IMGT nomenclature and CDR3 definitions applied. V gene usage was computed over distinct sequences, each TCR counted once to avoid skew from clonal expansion. Whenever two unique CDR3 amino acid sequences within a donor differed by a single Levenshtein edit, similarity networks linked them. Published HIV-specific CDR3s (around 90 alpha, 700 or so beta) and CMV-specific CDR3s (around 13 alpha, over 250 beta) were compiled and searched for in the repertoires. Lower sequence numbers were not the cause of the decreased diversity in patients, as random subsampling to size-matched repertoires showed. The public sequencing data were trimmed at Q25 with fastp and processed into clonotypes with MiXCR by TCRdb, which kept only in-frame beta chains. Duplicate CDR3 protein sequences are folded into a single record with the most common DNA and genes. The V and J calls and clone size are TCRdb's, not the authors'. For this sample there are roughly 22,000 distinct CDR3 sequences; approximately 9% appear just once. Around 4.1% of the sample goes to the ten largest clones.

The germline V gene encodes CDR1 SGHAT and CDR2 FQNNGV. Spanning cysteine to phenylalanine, the CDR3 consists of 17 amino acids. The kept DNA is CDR3 alone, 51 bases in frame from the first base. The V end gives up 0 bases and the J end 3 bases, leaving 8 bases in the junction not matched to a gene. Comment on this clonotype: There is no known antigen for this receptor. The record has no base qualities; no much larger clone is one base away.

What the research found in general, with its limitations: Only sixteen HIV-infected individuals were processed, which the authors considered a major limit on how widely the findings apply. The dynamics of distinct T-cell subpopulations could not be separated, and sequencing depth was restricted, because whole blood was used. Slight age and sex profile differences between the study cohorts did not explain the observed diversity differences. HIV-associated CDR3s exhibited a significant reduction in frequency during therapy, whereas CMV-associated CDR3s exhibited no significant change, although the majority increased in frequency. Alpha-chain CDR3s from MAIT cells appeared at high frequency in healthy controls but were severely depleted in HIV+ repertoires. Significantly different mean usage between HIV-infected patients and controls was observed for eight alpha and eight beta V genes. In the samples, alpha-beta chain pairing was left undetermined. In HIV-infected patients, the apparent post-therapy recovery of the Gini index was not replicated in size-matched repertoire data. HIV-infected repertoires showed significantly elevated mean Gini indices relative to controls, which possibly reflects oligoclonality. In the study, no determination of donor HLA types was made. Differing numbers of distinct sequences in patients and controls hindered comparison, and size-matching assigned excessive weight to rare events in the HIV-infected data. By Jaccard index and by the count of highly shared sequences, healthy controls shared more CDR3s between individuals than HIV+ patients did. Compared with untreated HIV+ repertoires, healthy control repertoires had roughly threefold more distinct CDR3s and a higher Shannon diversity.

Whole blood was used without cell fractionation, so all unsorted peripheral T cells were reflected in the repertoire. Roughly eleven uninfected healthy donors were sampled as controls, a few of whom were sampled twice approximately 3 months apart. For RNA extraction, around 2.5 ml of peripheral blood was drawn into Tempus tubes. The TURBO-DNase kit was used to remove leftover genomic DNA, and GLOBINclear was used to deplete globin mRNA. The sequence was obtained from an adult in good health. Sequenced: blood. The chain was built from TRBV11-2 and TRBJ2-3, with TRBD1 matching 8 junction bases. The base sequence is TGTGCCAGCAGCTTAGATATGGACAGGGCTTGGACAGATACGCAGTATTTT. The translation is CASSLDMDRAWTDTQYF. The CDR3, completed at both ends by the reference TRBV11-2 and TRBJ2-3 genes, gives the full variable domain EAGVAQSPRYKIIEKRQSVAFWCNPISGHATLYWYQQILGQGPKLLIQFQNNGVVDDSQLPKDRFSAERLKGVDSTLKIQPAKLEDSAVYLCASSLDMDRAWTDTQYFGPGTRLTVL.